Each of the 28 T cell receptor beta chains below was sequenced from the same sample in a study of blood T cell repertoires in COVID-19. Using immunoSEQ multiplex PCR, the repertoire was profiled, and TCRdb retains in-frame clones only, with some absent. The sample lists roughly 76,000 clones, about four fifths occurring once. Sequenced sample: peripheral blood. The origin of the receptors is a human donor in a cohort sampled during active COVID-19.

The J gene is TRBJ1-1, the V gene TRBV6-5; D gene unclear. V gave up 7 bases and J gave up 8 bases, with 14 bases separating them. CDR1 is MNHEY and CDR2 is SVGAGI in the germline V gene. CDR3 length equals 12 residues. For the CDR3, the DNA is TGTGCCAGCAACTCGGGGTTCTTGGAAGCTTTCTTT. Its protein is CASNSGFLEAFF.

In this sample, this clone turned up a few times. The chain is built from TRBV27 and TRBJ2-7; 8 bases are shared with TRBD1. Trimming removed 4 bases from V and 3 bases from J; junction bases left unmatched: 11. CDR3 size: 16 residues. The germline V gene encodes CDR1 MNHEY and CDR2 SMNVEV (reference sequence). The CDR3 spells CASSSSGGAGYYEQYF. The CDR3 DNA is TGTGCCAGCAGTTCCTCAGGGGGCGCAGGCTACTACGAGCAGTACTTC.

The genes are TRBV19 and TRBJ2-1; tentative D call: TRBD2 (6 bases). CDR3 length equals 15 residues. Germline loops: CDR1 LNHDA, CDR2 SQIVND (reference sequence). Between the trimmed V and J ends, which lost 7 bases and 9 bases, there was a span of 22 bases. The DNA for the CDR3 is TGTGCCAGTAACCCGACCGGGGTCCCAGCGGGTGAGCAGTTCTTC. Translated, it gives CASNPTGVPAGEQFF.

The rearrangement uses TRBV15 and TRBJ2-1, with 7 nucleotides matching TRBD2. V trimming: 5 bases; J trimming: 2 bases; junction bases outside the gene matches: 3. The CDR3 loop spans 14 amino acids. Germline CDR1 and CDR2: LNHNV and YYDKDF (reference sequence). This CDR3 is CATSRAGTYNEQFF. CDR3 coding DNA: TGTGCCACCAGCCGAGCGGGAACCTACAATGAGCAGTTCTTC.

In this sample, this clone turned up a few times. The chain uses TRBV3-1 (or the pseudogene TRBV3-2) and TRBJ1-6, with TRBD1 as a possible D gene (5 bases). The CDR3 loop spans 14 amino acids. CDR1 is LGHDT, CDR2 YNNKEL, per germline (reference sequence). Trimming shortened V by 3 bases and J by 6 bases, and 9 bases separated the two germline ends. This CDR3 is CASSHREGNSPLHF. CDR3 nucleotide sequence: TGTGCCAGCAGCCACAGGGAGGGTAATTCACCCCTCCACTTT.

The rearrangement links TRBV5-1 to TRBJ2-4; D is possibly TRBD1 (6 bases). Germline assignment: CDR1 SGHRS and CDR2 YFSETQ. This CDR3 has 15 amino acids. V gave up 0 bases and J gave up 6 bases, with 13 bases separating them. CDR3 region: CASSLEGERGNIQYF. The CDR3 coding sequence is TGCGCCAGCAGCTTGGAGGGGGAAAGGGGAAACATTCAGTACTTC.

This chain connects TRBV6-5 to TRBJ2-7; 9 bases match TRBD2. The CDR3 has 14 residues. V shed 6 bases, J shed 1 base, and the junction held 4 bases outside the gene matches. Germline CDR1 reads MNHEY; CDR2 reads SVGAGI. The CDR3 DNA sequence: TGTGCCAGCAGGGCTAGCGGGGAGTCCTACGAGCAGTACTTC. Translating gives CASRASGESYEQYF.

The chain is built from TRBV18 and TRBJ2-7; 10 bases match TRBD1. Germline V CDR1 and CDR2: KGHSH, LQKENI. The length of the CDR3 is 16 residues. J gave up 7 bases and V 3 bases, and 12 bases lay outside the gene matches. Here the CDR3 reads CASSPAVRTGGGEQYF. The CDR3 DNA reads TGTGCCAGCTCACCCGCTGTCCGGACAGGGGGAGGGGAGCAGTACTTC. Using reference TRBV18 and TRBJ2-7 for the parts outside the CDR3, the full variable domain is NAGVMQNPRHLVRRRGQEARLRCSPMKGHSHVYWYRQLPEEGLKFMVYLQKENIIDESGMPKERFSAEFPKEGPSILRIQQVVRGDSAAYFCASSPAVRTGGGEQYFGPGTRLTVT.

This chain's CDR3 is CASSPTWTGYSNQPQHF. CDR3 coding DNA: TGTGCCAGCTCACCGACTTGGACAGGCTATAGCAATCAGCCCCAGCATTTT. The rearrangement joins TRBV18 to TRBJ1-5; TRBD1 matches 7 bases. Germline CDR1 is KGHSH and CDR2 is LQKENI. V shed 3 bases and J 0 bases; nucleotides not matched to a gene: 8. The CDR3 runs 17 residues. The variable domain in full, with the rest retrieved from reference TRBV18 and TRBJ1-5, is NAGVMQNPRHLVRRRGQEARLRCSPMKGHSHVYWYRQLPEEGLKFMVYLQKENIIDESGMPKERFSAEFPKEGPSILRIQQVVRGDSAAYFCASSPTWTGYSNQPQHFGDGTRLSIL.

The count of this clone is one. The chain uses TRBV9 and TRBJ1-1; D ambiguous. Germline-derived CDR1 and CDR2 are SGDLS and YYNGEE. CDR3 length: 13 residues. The V end was cut by 6 bases, the J end by 0 bases, with 9 bases between. The CDR3 sequence is CASMFGVNTEAFF. CDR3 nucleotides: TGTGCCAGCATGTTCGGGGTGAACACTGAAGCTTTCTTT.

This clone has a single count. The genes are TRBV18 and TRBJ2-3; 13 bases agree with TRBD2. V was clipped by 2 bases and J by 4 bases; unmatched bases: 9. In germline, CDR1 is KGHSH, CDR2 LQKENI. The CDR3 consists of 18 residues. Written as DNA, the CDR3 is TGTGCCAGCTCACCAAACGGTGGACTAGCGGGAGTTTCAGATACGCAGTATTTT. It is translated as CASSPNGGLAGVSDTQYF.

The chain uses TRBV6-1 and TRBJ1-6; maybe TRBD1 (5 bases). V lost 2 bases and J lost 9, with 11 bases in between. The CDR3 contains 14 residues. The germline gives CDR1 MNHNS, CDR2 SASEGT. This CDR3 is CASSELGLGSPLHF. The CDR3 DNA is TGTGCCAGCAGTGAATTGGGGCTAGGTTCACCCCTCCACTTT.

The V gene is TRBV28, the J gene TRBJ2-7; D might be TRBD2 (5 bases). This CDR3 region has 14 residues. The germline V and J ends were trimmed by 3 bases and 3 bases, with 12 bases remaining between them. The V gene's germline CDR1 is MDHEN and CDR2 SYDVKM. Here the CDR3 reads CASSFEGKGYEQYF. The DNA of the CDR3 is TGTGCCAGCAGTTTCGAGGGAAAAGGCTACGAGCAGTACTTC.

This chain joins TRBV7-8 and TRBJ2-7; perhaps TRBD2 as D (5 bases). Germline V gives CDR1 SGHVS, CDR2 FQNEAQ. Trimming cost V 4 bases and J 3 bases, with 10 bases left between them. This CDR3 region has 13 residues. CDR3 loop: CASSSRAHYEQYF. CDR3 sequence (DNA): TGTGCCAGCAGCTCGCGGGCCCACTACGAGCAGTACTTC.

The CDR3 DNA reads as TGTGCCAGCAGCGCTAGCGGGCCTTACAATGAGCAGTTCTTC. This sequence encodes CASSASGPYNEQFF. V gene TRBV7-2 combines with J gene TRBJ2-1; 8 nucleotides agree with TRBD2. The length of the CDR3 is 14 residues. J gave up 4 bases and V 5 bases, and 4 bases lay outside the gene matches. Germline V gene data show CDR1 as SGHTA and CDR2 as FQGNSA.

V and J are TRBV19 and TRBJ1-5; TRBD1 aligns across 8 bases. Germline CDR1 reads LNHDA; CDR2 reads SQIVND (reference sequence). This CDR3 is 15 amino acids long. The trim removed 8 bases at V and 2 bases at J, leaving 8 bases unmatched. The CDR3 sequence: CASATGGLGNQPQHF. The CDR3 DNA reads TGTGCCAGTGCTACAGGGGGTCTTGGCAATCAGCCCCAGCATTTT.

This clone was detected once. This chain connects TRBV9 to TRBJ1-6; TRBD1 matches 9 bases. V was pared by 0 bases and J by 10 bases, with 11 bases of the junction left unmatched. The length of the CDR3 is 17 residues. Germline V gene data show CDR1 as SGDLS and CDR2 as YYNGEE. The CDR3 sequence: CASSVVADRGLYSPLHF. The CDR3 bases are TGTGCCAGCAGCGTAGTCGCGGACAGGGGTCTATACTCACCCCTCCACTTT.

The rearrangement links TRBV11-2 to TRBJ1-4; D unresolved. Germline CDR1 reads SGHAT; CDR2 reads FQNNGV. Trimming took off 4 bases at V and 0 bases at J, with 6 bases between the two ends. The CDR3 is made up of 14 amino acids. CDR3 sequence reads: CASSSDSTNEKLFF. CDR3 DNA: TGTGCCAGCAGCTCAGACTCAACTAATGAAAAACTGTTTTTT.

V is TRBV19 and J is TRBJ2-2, with D possibly being TRBD1 (6 bases). From germline, CDR1 is LNHDA and CDR2 SQIVND (reference sequence). CDR3 size: 13 residues. Deletions cut 3 bases from V and 6 bases from J, with 8 bases between. CDR3 protein: CASSIKGAGELFF. The CDR3 coding sequence is TGTGCCAGTAGTATCAAGGGGGCCGGGGAGCTGTTTTTT.

J is TRBJ2-3 and V is TRBV5-4, with D possibly TRBD1 on 5 matching bases. Trimming removed 4 bases from V and 3 bases from J, with 12 bases in between. Germline loops: CDR1 SGHNT, CDR2 YYREEE (reference sequence). This CDR3 has 14 amino acids. The CDR3 DNA reads TGTGCCAGCAGCACAGGTCTAGTTACAGATACGCAGTATTTT. This gives the protein CASSTGLVTDTQYF.

Points on this clone: Different DNA sequences within this sample yield the same CDR3. The chain recombines TRBV7-9 with TRBJ2-3; no definite D call. The CDR3 has 15 amino acids. Germline CDR1 is SEHNR and CDR2 is FQNEAQ (reference sequence). V dropped 0 bases and J dropped 3 bases, with 10 bases sitting between them. The CDR3 here is CASSLASGGTDTQYF. The CDR3, as DNA: TGTGCCAGCAGCTTAGCGTCGGGTGGGACAGATACGCAGTATTTT.

This chain links TRBV28 with TRBJ2-5, with 12 bases lining up with TRBD2. The CDR3 sequence is 17 residues long. Unmatched junction bases numbered 9, after V lost 5 bases and J lost 2 bases. Germline assignment: CDR1 MDHEN and CDR2 SYDVKM. CDR3 nucleotides: TGTGCCAGCAGTCTCTGGACTAGCGGGACCATTCAAGAGACCCAGTACTTC. Protein product: CASSLWTSGTIQETQYF.

The CDR3 coding sequence is TGTGCCAGCAGCCCCAGGTCTAGCGGGAGGGCCGATACGCAGTATTTT. This sequence encodes CASSPRSSGRADTQYF. The V and J genes are TRBV3-1 (or the pseudogene TRBV3-2) and TRBJ2-3; 12 positions match TRBD2. The V gene end was trimmed by 4 bases and the J gene end by 6 bases; junction bases not matched to a gene: 8. Looked up from germline, CDR1 is LGHDT and CDR2 is YNNKEL (reference sequence). CDR3 length equals 16 residues.

J is TRBJ2-7 and V is TRBV29-1; TRBD2 matches 7 bases. Germline CDR1 is SQVTM and CDR2 is ANQGSEA. This CDR3 has 12 residues. V shed 6 bases, J shed 7 bases, and the junction held 9 bases outside the gene matches. The CDR3 nucleotides read TGCAGCGTGAGGGAGGGAGATAGGGAGCAGTACTTC. Translating it yields CSVREGDREQYF.

This rearrangement joins TRBV5-4 to TRBJ1-2; 11 nucleotides agree with TRBD1. CDR1 and CDR2 from the germline V gene are SGHNT and YYREEE (reference sequence). The ends lost 3 bases at V and 4 bases at J; junction bases unmatched: 5. The CDR3 has 15 residues. The CDR3 DNA reads as TGTGCCAGCAGCTCGGACAGGGGGCAGGTCTATGGCTACACCTTC. Residues: CASSSDRGQVYGYTF.

The rearrangement joins TRBV4-3 to TRBJ2-1; D may be TRBD2 (6 bases). Germline V gene data show CDR1 as LGHNA and CDR2 as YSLEER. The V gene lost 1 base and the J gene lost 10 bases, with 14 bases spanning the gap. The CDR3 totals 14 residues. CDR3 in amino acids: CASSQVVWRGEQFF. In nucleotides, the CDR3 is TGCGCCAGCAGCCAAGTGGTCTGGCGGGGAGAGCAGTTCTTC.

J is TRBJ2-2 and V is TRBV30; 7 bases are a match to TRBD2. The V gene's germline CDR1 is GTSNPN and CDR2 SVGIG (reference sequence). This CDR3 spans 15 amino acids. V dropped 4 bases and J dropped 0; count of bases not matched to a gene: 5. CDR3 coding DNA: TGTGCCTGGACTCGCGGGGGAGCGAACACCGGGGAGCTGTTTTTT. Translated, it gives CAWTRGGANTGELFF.

The chain recombines TRBV28 with TRBJ2-7, with 10 bases aligning to TRBD1. The CDR3 extends over 18 amino acids. Germline trimming cut 6 bases from V and 2 bases from J; bases unmatched to any gene: 16. Germline V gives CDR1 MDHEN, CDR2 SYDVKM. The CDR3 region has the DNA TGTGCCAGCAGCGACCTTCCGGGACAGGGGAAGGTCACCTACGAGCAGTACTTC. Translating gives CASSDLPGQGKVTYEQYF.